Described below is a single T cell receptor (beta chain) sequence and its context. This sample is drawn from a study of blood T cell repertoires in COVID-19. Measured with immunoSEQ multiplex PCR; TCRdb has only the in-frame clones, and not every one. The sample records approximately 290,000 clones, 89% being singletons. Looked up from germline, CDR1 is MNHEY and CDR2 is SVGAGI. The CDR3 has 13 residues. V dropped 11 bases and J dropped 4 bases, with 14 bases sitting between them. The chain uses TRBV6-5 and TRBJ1-4, with D possibly TRBD1 on 5 matching bases. The sample consisted of peripheral blood. The receptor's source is a young woman with COVID-19, enrolled during active disease. Here the CDR3 reads CAGEDTHNEKLFF. In DNA, the CDR3 is TGTGCCGGAGAGGACACTCATAATGAAAAACTGTTTTTT.